A selection of T cell receptor beta chains follows, all from one sample in a study of cytomegalovirus exposure and HLA in healthy donors. The table came from immunoSEQ multiplex PCR; TCRdb's copy has only in-frame clones and leaves some out. The table includes 200,000 to 250,000 clones, 70% to 80% detected once. Sequenced material: PBMCs. These receptor sequences come from a woman aged 60 to 75 in good health and CMV-seropositive. Each CDR3 is given with its conserved first and last residue. The D gene is left open where the match is weak. Size is stated for part of the rows, as once, few or many counts, or as a class when the clone is expanded.

d_call	v_call	clone_size	j_call	cdr3_nt	cdr3_aa
TRBD1	TRBV6-5	-	TRBJ1-4	TGTGCCAGCAGTTACTTCACAGGGGTAGCTAATGAAAAACTGTTTTTT	CASSYFTGVANEKLFF
-	TRBV29-1	-	TRBJ1-4	TGCAGCGTCGATCTACAGGGTCCTAATGAAAAACTGTTTTTT	CSVDLQGPNEKLFF
-	TRBV18	-	TRBJ2-5	TGTGCCAGCTCACCCTACGGGGAGACCCAGTACTTC	CASSPYGETQYF
-	TRBV6-5	once	TRBJ1-2	TGTGCCAGCAGTCAGTACAGAGAAGCTAACTATGGCTACACCTTC	CASSQYREANYGYTF
-	TRBV20-1	-	TRBJ2-1	TGCAGTGCGGGGCGCTACAATGAGCAGTTCTTC	CSAGRYNEQFF
-	TRBV28	few	TRBJ1-1	TGTGCCAGCAGTTGGTTCGGGGGAAGCACTGAAGCTTTCTTT	CASSWFGGSTEAFF
TRBD2	TRBV28	-	TRBJ2-7	TGTGCCAGCAGGCCGGGACTAGCCTACGAGCAGTACTTC	CASRPGLAYEQYF
TRBD2	TRBV7-8	-	TRBJ2-7	TGTGCCAGCAGCTTAGTAGGCGGGAGCGGATACGAGCAGTACTTC	CASSLVGGSGYEQYF
TRBD1	TRBV9	-	TRBJ2-2	TGTGCCAGCAGCCCCGGGACAGGGACCGGGGAGCTGTTTTTT	CASSPGTGTGELFF
TRBD1	TRBV5-5	-	TRBJ2-2	TGTGCCAGCAGCTCACAGGGGGCCGGGGAGCTGTTTTTT	CASSSQGAGELFF
-	TRBV7-8	few	TRBJ1-1	TGTGCCAGCAGCTTAGTGTCTTGGGAGGGCCTGGTGGCTGAAGCTTTCTTT	CASSLVSWEGLVAEAFF
TRBD2	TRBV29-1	-	TRBJ2-1	TGCAGCGTTTCAACTAGCGGTCGGGGCAATGAGCAGTTCTTC	CSVSTSGRGNEQFF
TRBD1	TRBV6-1	-	TRBJ1-3	TGTGCCAGCAGTGGGGGACAGGGGGTGTCGAGCTCTGGAAACACCATATATTTT	CASSGGQGVSSSGNTIYF
-	TRBV6-4	-	TRBJ1-2	TGTGCCAGCAGTGTCTCAGGGGCAAACTATGGCTACACCTTC	CASSVSGANYGYTF
TRBD2	TRBV7-2	-	TRBJ2-5	TGTGCCAGCAGCCTAGGGACTACGGAGACCCAGTACTTC	CASSLGTTETQYF
-	TRBV30	-	TRBJ2-7	TGTGCCTGGAGTCGGCGGGGCCCTAGGGAGCAGTACTTC	CAWSRRGPREQYF
-	TRBV5-1	-	TRBJ2-3	TGCGCCAGCAGTATAGCTGGCACAGATACGCAGTATTTT	CASSIAGTDTQYF
-	TRBV6-5	-	TRBJ1-1	TGTGCCAGCAGTTGGCGGGGGAAACCGAACACTGAAGCTTTCTTT	CASSWRGKPNTEAFF
TRBD1	TRBV28	-	TRBJ2-2	TGTGCCAGCAGTTCTCCGGGACAGAAGACCGGGGAGCTGTTTTTT	CASSSPGQKTGELFF
TRBD1	TRBV25-1	-	TRBJ2-1	TGTGCCAGCAGTGAGGGGCAGGGGGCAAGCAATGAGCAGTTCTTC	CASSEGQGASNEQFF
-	TRBV5-1	-	TRBJ2-2	TGCGCCAGCAGCTGGGGGCGGACTAACACCGGGGAGCTGTTTTTT	CASSWGRTNTGELFF
-	TRBV6-5	once	TRBJ2-7	TGTGCCAGCAGACAATTGGGAGGATCCTACGAGCAGTACTTC	CASRQLGGSYEQYF
TRBD1	TRBV4-2	-	TRBJ2-5	TGTGCCAGCAGCCAAGGGACAGGGGAGAAGACCCAGTACTTC	CASSQGTGEKTQYF
-	TRBV6-5	-	TRBJ1-2	TGTGCCAGCAGTCTACAGGGATTTGGCTACACCTTC	CASSLQGFGYTF
-	TRBV11-2	-	TRBJ2-1	TGTGCCGGCAGCCGTGTCCGGGACTCCTACAATGAGCAGTTCTTC	CAGSRVRDSYNEQFF
-	TRBV6-1	few	TRBJ2-6	TGTGCCAGCAGTCAAGACAGGCAGGGGGGATCCAACGTCCTGACTTTC	CASSQDRQGGSNVLTF
TRBD1	TRBV19	-	TRBJ1-1	TGTGCCGGGGGGGACAGGGGGAACACTGAAGCTTTCTTT	CAGGDRGNTEAFF
-	TRBV7-9	-	TRBJ1-6	TGTGCCAGCAGGGGTAATAGGGGTGATTCACCCCTCCACTTT	CASRGNRGDSPLHF
TRBD2	TRBV6-6	-	TRBJ2-3	TGTGCCAGCAGTTCTAGCGGTCTCACAGATACGCAGTATTTT	CASSSSGLTDTQYF
-	TRBV6-1	-	TRBJ2-4	TGTGCCAGCAGTGTCATAGCCAAAAACATTCAGTACTTC	CASSVIAKNIQYF
TRBD1	TRBV7-3	-	TRBJ2-7	TGTGCCAGCAGCCGGACAGGGAGCGAGCAGTACTTC	CASSRTGSEQYF
TRBD1	TRBV29-1	-	TRBJ1-1	TGCAGCGTTGCACAGGGGTACACTGAAGCTTTCTTT	CSVAQGYTEAFF
TRBD2	TRBV6-1	-	TRBJ2-1	TGTGCCAGCAGTGGGGGGCTGGGGCTAGCGGGGCATTCGACCTACAATGAGCAGTTCTTC	CASSGGLGLAGHSTYNEQFF
-	TRBV5-1	-	TRBJ1-1	TGCGCCAGCAGCTTGTTGTCTTACAGGGAAACTGAAGCTTTCTTT	CASSLLSYRETEAFF
TRBD1	TRBV5-8	-	TRBJ1-2	TGTGCCAGCAGCTGGGGTCAGGGGGGCTATGGCTACACCTTC	CASSWGQGGYGYTF
-	TRBV7-3	few	TRBJ2-3	TGTGCCAGCAGCACAGGGGGAGGGGGAACGCAGTATTTT	CASSTGGGGTQYF
TRBD2	TRBV2	-	TRBJ2-1	TGTGCCAGCAGTGAACAACTAGCGGGAAGGGGTGAGCAGTTCTTC	CASSEQLAGRGEQFF
TRBD1	TRBV29-1	-	TRBJ1-1	TGCAGCGTGCAGACAGGGGCGGACACTGAAGCTTTCTTT	CSVQTGADTEAFF
-	TRBV2	-	TRBJ1-2	TGTGCCAGCAGTGAAGCGCTCGACAGAGGCTACACCTTC	CASSEALDRGYTF
TRBD1	TRBV2	once	TRBJ1-5	TGTGCCAGCAACCTGGACAGGTGGAGCAATCAGCCCCAGCATTTT	CASNLDRWSNQPQHF
TRBD2	TRBV19	-	TRBJ2-7	TGTGCCAGTAGTACCCAGCGGGGGAGCTACGAGCAGTACTTC	CASSTQRGSYEQYF
-	TRBV28	few	TRBJ1-2	TGTGCCAGCAGTTTGACAGGTTATGGCTACACCTTC	CASSLTGYGYTF
TRBD2	TRBV30	-	TRBJ2-7	TGTGCCTGGAGGGTAGAGAGCGGGAGAGTGTACGAGCAGTACTTC	CAWRVESGRVYEQYF
TRBD1	TRBV11-2	-	TRBJ1-1	TGTGCCAGCAGCGAGGGACAGGGGGCTGAAGCTTTCTTT	CASSEGQGAEAFF
TRBD1	TRBV7-8	-	TRBJ2-7	TGTGCCAGCAGCTGGGGACAGGTAGGAACCTACGAGCAGTACTTC	CASSWGQVGTYEQYF
TRBD2	TRBV7-8	-	TRBJ2-7	TGTGCCAGCAGCTTAGGGGGGGGTTTGGGTTCCTACGAGCAGTACTTC	CASSLGGGLGSYEQYF
-	TRBV4-1	-	TRBJ2-7	TGCGCCAGCAGCCAGGAGCCCTCCGGGTTCAGCGAGCAGTACTTC	CASSQEPSGFSEQYF
TRBD2	TRBV7-2	-	TRBJ2-5	TGTGCCAGCAGCTTGAGGGTAGCGGGACTAGAGACCCAGTACTTC	CASSLRVAGLETQYF
TRBD1	TRBV19	-	TRBJ2-3	TGTGCCAGTAGTATTCCGGGACAGGGGGTTTCGGATACGCAGTATTTT	CASSIPGQGVSDTQYF
-	TRBV9	once	TRBJ2-5	TGTGCCAGCAGCCACAGCAGTGGAGGAGGGAGGGAGACCCAGTACTTC	CASSHSSGGGRETQYF
TRBD2	TRBV9	-	TRBJ2-1	TGTGCCAGCAGCGTAGGGGGGACTAGCGGGGGCCCCTACAATGAGCAGTTCTTC	CASSVGGTSGGPYNEQFF
-	TRBV16	-	TRBJ2-3	TGTGCCAGCAGTGAAGCCCCTCTAGATACGCAGTATTTT	CASSEAPLDTQYF
-	TRBV7-3	-	TRBJ2-7	TGTGCCAGCAGCTTAACGTCAGGGTATGCCTACGAGCAGTACTTC	CASSLTSGYAYEQYF
TRBD1	TRBV7-9	-	TRBJ1-1	TGTGCCAGCAGCCCCACAGGGGAAGGGGCTTTCTTT	CASSPTGEGAFF
-	TRBV5-4	few	TRBJ1-5	TGTGCCAGCAGCACCCGAGGAGGACGGTGGCATTTT	CASSTRGGRWHF
-	TRBV5-1	-	TRBJ1-1	TGCGCCAGCAGCCTGGAACAGCTGAACACTGAAGCTTTCTTT	CASSLEQLNTEAFF
-	TRBV6-6	few	TRBJ1-1	TGTGCCAGCAGTTACTCGGGCAGCACTGAAGCTTTCTTT	CASSYSGSTEAFF
TRBD1	TRBV10-3	-	TRBJ1-2	TGTGCCGTCGGACAGGAAAACTATGGCTACACCTTC	CAVGQENYGYTF
TRBD2	TRBV9	-	TRBJ2-7	TGTGCCAGCAGCGTTCTAGCGGGGGGGCAAGTCGAGCAGTACTTC	CASSVLAGGQVEQYF
-	TRBV5-1	-	TRBJ2-5	TGCGCCAGCAGATTAAGGGGACTCCAAGAGACCCAGTACTTC	CASRLRGLQETQYF